A single sample gave rise to the 27 T cell receptor beta chains below, sequenced in a study of blood T cell repertoires in COVID-19. The assay was immunoSEQ multiplex PCR, and TCRdb's table has in-frame clones only and misses some. The sample shows around 70,000 clones, roughly 90% of them seen only once. The sample comprised peripheral blood. The receptors derive from a man in his fifties with acute or convalescent COVID-19.

This chain uses TRBV28 with TRBJ2-6; D call uncertain. Per germline, CDR1 MDHEN and CDR2 SYDVKM. The CDR3 consists of 15 residues. Trimming stripped 7 bases from V and 0 bases from J, with 10 bases between. The CDR3 coding sequence is TGTGCCAGCACCACCCCGGGCTCTGGGGCCAACGTCCTGACTTTC. It codes for CASTTPGSGANVLTF. Complete variable domain (other parts from reference TRBV28 and TRBJ2-6): DVKVTQSSRYLVKRTGEKVFLECVQDMDHENMFWYRQDPGLGLRLIYFSYDVKMKEKGDIPEGYSVSREKKERFSLILESASTNQTSMYLCASTTPGSGANVLTFGAGSRLTVL.

V gene TRBV18 combines with J gene TRBJ2-2, with 9 bases that match TRBD1. Germline loops: CDR1 KGHSH, CDR2 LQKENI. After removal of 1 base from V and 6 bases from J, the junction contained 9 bases not matched to a gene. The CDR3 totals 17 residues. CDR3: CASSPLNPGQGAGELFF. CDR3 in DNA: TGTGCCAGCTCACCACTTAACCCGGGACAGGGAGCCGGGGAGCTGTTTTTT.

This clone was seen a single time. The rearrangement joins TRBV29-1 to TRBJ2-4; weak D call: TRBD2 (6 bases). V was pared by 4 bases and J by 0 bases, with 16 bases between. The CDR3 sequence is 16 residues long. Germline V gene sequence: CDR1 SQVTM, CDR2 ANQGSEA. Here the CDR3 DNA reads TGCAGCGTTGCGCCCTCATGGGGGGAAGCCAAAAACATTCAGTACTTC. This sequence encodes CSVAPSWGEAKNIQYF.

The rearrangement links TRBV18 to TRBJ2-7; D is perhaps TRBD2 (6 bases). V was cut by 3 bases and J by 6 bases, with 12 bases left in between. Germline V CDR1 and CDR2: KGHSH, LQKENI. The CDR3 extends over 13 amino acids. As DNA, the CDR3 is TGTGCCAGCTCACCTTCGAGGGAGGTCGAGCAGTACGTC. Translating gives CASSPSREVEQYV.

V is TRBV27 and J is TRBJ2-3; a weak D match, TRBD2 (6 bases). The V gene's germline CDR1 is MNHEY and CDR2 SMNVEV (reference sequence). This CDR3 region has 15 residues. Trimming shortened V by 3 bases and J by 2 bases, and 12 bases separated the two germline ends. The CDR3 loop is CASSFGLAYTDTQYF. CDR3 sequence (DNA): TGTGCCAGCAGTTTTGGCCTAGCGTACACAGATACGCAGTATTTT.

The rearrangement uses TRBV6-5 and TRBJ2-1; 9 bases map to TRBD2. The V gene's germline CDR1 is MNHEY and CDR2 SVGAGI. After removal of 6 bases from V and 0 bases from J, the junction contained 3 bases not matched to a gene. The CDR3 covers 15 residues. The CDR3 spells CASRGAGGSYNEQFF. CDR3 in DNA: TGTGCCAGCAGGGGAGCGGGGGGCTCCTACAATGAGCAGTTCTTC.

The chain combines TRBV4-1 with TRBJ2-7; TRBD1 aligns across 7 bases. The CDR3 contains 16 residues. Germline values: CDR1 MGHRA, CDR2 YSYEKL. V was pared by 0 bases and J by 1 base, with 6 bases of the junction left unmatched. The CDR3 loop reads CASSQEGPQGSYEQYF. The CDR3 bases are TGCGCCAGCAGCCAAGAGGGGCCACAGGGGTCCTACGAGCAGTACTTC.

The chain couples TRBV18 to TRBJ1-1, with TRBD1 matching over 7 bases. This CDR3 is 15 amino acids long. CDR1 KGHSH and CDR2 LQKENI come from the germline V gene. J lost 2 bases, V lost 1 base, and 4 bases had no gene match. The CDR3 DNA reads TGTGCCAGCTCACCACGAACAGGGGCAAACACTGAAGCTTTCTTT. This sequence encodes CASSPRTGANTEAFF.

V is TRBV14 and J is TRBJ2-2; 8 bases agree with TRBD1. The length of the CDR3 is 16 residues. Trimming removed 3 bases from V and 1 base from J; junction bases left unmatched: 4. Germline-derived CDR1 and CDR2 are SGHDN and FVKESK. DNA for the CDR3: TGTGCCAGCAGCCACGAAGGGACAGGGAACACCGGGGAGCTGTTTTTT. This encodes CASSHEGTGNTGELFF.

The chain combines TRBV28 with TRBJ1-1; no definite D call. Germline V gives CDR1 MDHEN, CDR2 SYDVKM. The CDR3 is made up of 12 amino acids. V gave up 6 bases and J gave up 0 bases, with 5 bases separating them. CDR3 residues: CASRQLNTEAFF. The CDR3 DNA sequence: TGTGCCAGCAGACAGTTGAACACTGAAGCTTTCTTT.

This clone showed up just a few times. The rearrangement joins TRBV6-5 to TRBJ1-1; D gene unclear. CDR3 size: 15 residues. Trimming left V 0 bases short and J 0 bases short, with 8 bases between. Germline V CDR1 and CDR2: MNHEY, SVGAGI. The CDR3 loop reads CASSYSGTLNTEAFF. The CDR3 nucleotides read TGTGCCAGCAGTTACTCGGGCACTTTGAACACTGAAGCTTTCTTT.

This clone was observed a single time. The V and J genes are TRBV6-4 and TRBJ2-2, with a tentative D call TRBD2 (5 bases). The CDR3 has 14 residues. CDR1 is MRHNA, CDR2 SNTAGT, per germline. The V end lost 4 bases, the J end lost 1 base, and 7 bases lay between the germline ends. The CDR3 DNA reads as TGTGCCAGCAGTGGGGAGCTGAACACCGGGGAGCTGTTTTTT. Encoded protein: CASSGELNTGELFF.

The chain links TRBV5-1 to TRBJ2-3, with TRBD2 matching 8 bases. The CDR3 has 16 amino acids. With V trimmed by 4 bases and J by 2 bases, 9 bases remained unmatched. Germline V gene lookup returns CDR1 SGHRS and CDR2 YFSETQ. This CDR3 reads CASSNPWREDTDTQYF. DNA for the CDR3: TGCGCCAGCAGCAACCCCTGGCGGGAGGACACAGATACGCAGTATTTT.

J is TRBJ1-6 and V is TRBV25-1, with 9 bases matching TRBD1. CDR3 length: 14 amino acids. After removal of 8 bases from V and 7 bases from J, the junction contained 6 bases not matched to a gene. The germline CDR1 and CDR2 sequences are MGHDK and SYGVNS. This CDR3 reads CASGGTGSNSPLHF. The CDR3 DNA sequence: TGTGCCAGCGGCGGGACAGGGAGCAATTCACCCCTCCACTTT.

J is TRBJ1-5 and V is TRBV28, with 8 bases that match TRBD1. In germline, CDR1 is MDHEN, CDR2 SYDVKM. The junction had 11 bases not matched to a gene; V was cut back by 8 bases and J by 5 bases. The CDR3 runs to 15 residues. The CDR3 coding sequence is TGTGCCAGCGTTATCGGGGGACAGGAGTATCAGCCCCAGCATTTT. This encodes CASVIGGQEYQPQHF.

The table lists this clone with a few counts. The genes are TRBV2 and TRBJ2-1; D unclear. The CDR3 runs to 14 residues. The germline V gene encodes CDR1 SNHLY and CDR2 FYNNEI. V was trimmed by 7 bases and J by 7 bases, leaving 17 bases between them. The CDR3 DNA reads TGTGCCAGCACCTCCGCAACCCACTGGAATGAGCAGTTCTTC. Its translation: CASTSATHWNEQFF.

The chain couples TRBV5-1 to TRBJ2-5, with D uncertain. The CDR3 loop spans 15 amino acids. V lost 0 bases and J 2 bases, leaving 11 bases between the germline ends. Germline V CDR1 and CDR2: SGHRS, YFSETQ. For the CDR3, the DNA is TGCGCCAGCAGCTTGGCCGGCGGAACACAAGAGACCCAGTACTTC. It specifies CASSLAGGTQETQYF.

The V gene is TRBV28, the J gene TRBJ2-1; TRBD2 aligns across 11 bases. The CDR3 has 16 amino acids. Trimming took 2 bases from V and 4 from J; bases not matched to a gene: 4. Germline CDR1 and CDR2: MDHEN and SYDVKM. CDR3: CASSLLAGGYYNEQFF. The DNA of the CDR3 is TGTGCCAGCAGTTTACTAGCGGGGGGATATTACAATGAGCAGTTCTTC.

This CDR3 is CAISEGVLAGAQETQYF. The DNA of the CDR3 is TGTGCCATCAGTGAGGGAGTCCTAGCGGGGGCCCAAGAGACCCAGTACTTC. This rearrangement joins TRBV10-3 to TRBJ2-5, with 10 positions matching TRBD2. The germline gives CDR1 ENHRY, CDR2 SYGVKD. J was trimmed by 1 base and V by 2 bases; bases with no gene match: 7. CDR3 length equals 17 residues.

This sequence joins TRBV5-1 and TRBJ2-2; TRBD2 aligns across 8 bases. The CDR3 has 16 residues. Trimming removed 1 base from V and 8 bases from J; junction bases left unmatched: 10. CDR1 is SGHRS, CDR2 YFSETQ, per germline. The chain's CDR3 is CASSLSAGRVGGELFF. CDR3 sequence (DNA): TGCGCCAGCAGCTTGTCAGCCGGGAGGGTAGGAGGGGAGCTGTTTTTT.

The chain joins TRBV7-8 to TRBJ2-2, with TRBD2 matching over 10 bases. The CDR3 length is 15 residues. J lost 8 bases, V lost 4 bases, and 7 bases had no gene match. CDR1 is SGHVS and CDR2 is FQNEAQ in the germline V gene. The CDR3 DNA reads as TGTGCCAGCAGCTCACCCCTAGCGGGAGCTGGGGAGCTGTTTTTT. Protein: CASSSPLAGAGELFF.

This chain uses TRBV7-2 with TRBJ1-2; D may be TRBD1 (5 bases). The CDR3 runs to 15 residues. The V gene's germline CDR1 is SGHTA and CDR2 FQGNSA. Trimming cost V 5 bases and J 8 bases, with 21 bases left between them. For the CDR3, the DNA is TGTGCCAGCAGCCAGAAGGACATTACCTTGAGGGGCTACACCTTC. Amino acids: CASSQKDITLRGYTF.

The chain employs TRBV4-3 and TRBJ1-1; D may be TRBD1 (6 bases). V gave up 1 base and J gave up 4 bases, with 16 bases separating them. From germline, CDR1 is LGHNA and CDR2 YSLEER. CDR3 size: 16 residues. The CDR3 nucleotides are TGCGCCAGCAGCCAAGGTGGTTGGGGGCTAGGCACTGAAGCTTTCTTT. This gives the protein CASSQGGWGLGTEAFF.

V gene TRBV25-1 combines with J gene TRBJ2-7; 8 bases line up with TRBD1. The germline CDR1 and CDR2 sequences are MGHDK and SYGVNS. The CDR3 consists of 14 residues. Trimming took 10 bases from V and 3 from J; bases not matched to a gene: 11. This CDR3 is CATDSTGDLYEQYV. The CDR3 nucleotides read TGTGCCACCGATTCGACAGGGGACCTCTACGAGCAGTACGTC.

V usage is TRBV28 and J usage is TRBJ2-2, with D perhaps TRBD1 (6 bases). The CDR3 has 13 amino acids. The V end lost 7 bases, the J end lost 4 bases, and 10 bases lay between the germline ends. CDR1 and CDR2 (germline): MDHEN, SYDVKM. The CDR3: CASMNRVTGELFF. As DNA, the CDR3 is TGTGCCAGCATGAACAGGGTCACCGGGGAGCTGTTTTTT. Combining the CDR3 with reference TRBV28 and TRBJ2-2 gives the whole variable domain DVKVTQSSRYLVKRTGEKVFLECVQDMDHENMFWYRQDPGLGLRLIYFSYDVKMKEKGDIPEGYSVSREKKERFSLILESASTNQTSMYLCASMNRVTGELFFGEGSRLTVL.

The CDR3 nucleotides read TGTGCCAGCAGCGCGCAAGGGACAGGGAACTATGGCTACACCTTC. Amino acid sequence: CASSAQGTGNYGYTF. J is TRBJ1-2 and V is TRBV5-5, with TRBD1 matching over 9 bases. Germline values: CDR1 SGHKS, CDR2 YYEKEE (reference sequence). The CDR3 runs to 15 residues. Trimming removed 4 bases from V and 2 bases from J; junction bases left unmatched: 6. Full variable domain (outside the CDR3, taken from reference TRBV5-5 and TRBJ1-2): DAGVTQSPTHLIKTRGQQVTLRCSPISGHKSVSWYQQVLGQGPQFIFQYYEKEERGRGNFPDRFSARQFPNYSSELNVNALLLGDSALYLCASSAQGTGNYGYTFGSGTRLTVV.

The chain is built from TRBV9 and TRBJ1-1, with 8 bases identical to TRBD1. The CDR3 has 15 residues. V lost 2 bases, J lost 3 bases, and 6 bases stayed unmatched. Germline lookup yields CDR1 SGDLS and CDR2 YYNGEE. CDR3 bases: TGTGCCAGCAGCGTGGGACAGGTGGGTGACACTGAAGCTTTCTTT. Its protein product is CASSVGQVGDTEAFF. Drawing the rest from reference TRBV9 and TRBJ1-1, the complete variable domain is DSGVTQTPKHLITATGQRVTLRCSPRSGDLSVYWYQQSLDQGLQFLIQYYNGEERAKGNILERFSAQQFPDLHSELNLSSLELGDSALYFCASSVGQVGDTEAFFGQGTRLTVV.